This T cell receptor beta chain was sequenced for a study of human T cells and chemical hapten exposure. Study context: Alopecia areata, totalis or universalis was found in mostly female patients. Whole-study findings and limits: There was no change with DPC sensitization in TCRs above 1 in 1000 frequency.

The library attached unique molecular identifiers to individual cDNA molecules. Original processing methods: Counts of TCRs in each sample centred on a median of about 95,000 and extended from around 24,000 to 710,000. TCRdb reanalysed the RACE reads using MiXCR and keeps one entry per CDR3 protein. The V and J calls were not made by the authors but by TCRdb's processing. The table has 150,000 to 200,000 distinct CDR3 sequences, roughly a quarter seen once. The CDR3 runs to 13 residues. Germline V gene lookup returns CDR1 LGHNA and CDR2 YSLEER. V shed 4 bases and J shed 4 bases, with 10 bases lying between them. This sample's time point: patch test 3, about 24 weeks after DPC sensitization. The sample's treatment: therapeutic diphenylcyclopropenone sensitization with weekly scalp DPC. Note on this clonotype: Its antigen remains unidentified.

The rearrangement uses TRBV4-3 and TRBJ1-1; D is undetermined. The receptor was isolated from a woman aged 40 to 49 with alopecia areata. Some clones in this sample may be carry-over from other donors' samples. The sample consisted of whole blood, taken in connection with sensitization to the hapten diphenylcyclopropenone (DPC). CDR3 nucleotides: TGCGCCAGCAGCCCCGCGGAGGGCACTGAAGCTTTCTTT. This translates into CASSPAEGTEAFF.